This T cell receptor beta chain was recorded in a study of blood T cells in healthy people across ages. The use of a sample-barcoded 5' primer and a J-beta primer mix characterized a second PCR of 7 to 11 cycles. Each cDNA molecule, via a template-switch adaptor with 12 random nucleotides, was tagged. MiXCR, applied by TCRdb to the 5' RACE reads, yields one record per CDR3 protein. The table includes 910,000 or so distinct CDR3 sequences, about 51% detected once. Germline CDR1 reads MDHEN; CDR2 reads SYDVKM. There are 16 residues in the CDR3. J gave up 9 bases and V 10 bases, and 20 bases lay outside the gene matches.

The sample taken for sequencing was blood. The source of this sequence is a woman aged 60-70 years in good health. J is TRBJ2-4 and V is TRBV28; 8 nucleotides agree with TRBD2. The CDR3 region has the DNA TGTGCCAACAGCCCCGGGACTAGATCCCTGGGTAGCATTCAGTACTTC. As protein: CANSPGTRSLGSIQYF.